Shown below are 25 T cell receptor beta chains from a single sample sequenced in a study of Ad26.COV2.S vaccination and SARS-CoV-2 variants. The treatment denotes: about 20 received Ad26.COV2.S at low or high dose, single or two shots; a few received placebo; per-sample allocation not given. Sampling was performed 63 days after the first vaccine or placebo injection. TCRdb keeps only in-frame clones here, not all; method: immunoSEQ multiplex PCR. Among around 300,000 clones listed, about 90% were seen once. The sample in question was peripheral blood, obtained in a trial of Ad26.COV2.S vaccine versus placebo. These receptors were collected from a person between 18 and 60 years old who received the Ad26.COV2.S COVID-19 vaccine or a placebo.

The chain couples TRBV5-1 to TRBJ2-2, with 8 positions matching TRBD2. The CDR3 has 16 amino acids. Germline CDR1 is SGHRS and CDR2 is YFSETQ. With 4 bases clipped from V and 0 bases from J, the junction kept 5 bases outside the gene matches. CDR3 loop: CASSPGLAPNTGELFF. CDR3 nucleotide sequence: TGCGCCAGCAGCCCCGGACTAGCTCCGAACACCGGGGAGCTGTTTTTT.

The chain employs TRBV14 and TRBJ1-1; D is ambiguous. Between the trimmed V and J ends, which lost 1 base and 4 bases, there was a span of 13 bases. The CDR3 spans 15 residues. Germline V gene lookup returns CDR1 SGHDN and CDR2 FVKESK. CDR3 in DNA: TGTGCCAGCAGCCAAGTGTCGGGTCGGGGCACTGAAGCTTTCTTT. The encoded protein is CASSQVSGRGTEAFF.

This sequence joins TRBV6-6 and TRBJ1-1; D remains ambiguous. The V and J ends lost 4 bases and 8 bases respectively, with 11 bases between them. CDR1 and CDR2 (germline): MNHNY, SVGAGI (reference sequence). The CDR3 extends over 12 amino acids. The DNA for the CDR3 is TGTGCCAGCAGTTTCTATGGGTACGAAGCTTTCTTT. Translation: CASSFYGYEAFF.

This clone was observed once. The rearrangement links TRBV29-1 to TRBJ1-1, with D uncertain. Germline V gives CDR1 SQVTM, CDR2 ANQGSEA. CDR3 size: 10 residues. Trimming shortened V by 4 bases and J by 4 bases, and 4 bases separated the two germline ends. The CDR3 sequence is CSVGVTEAFF. CDR3 bases: TGCAGCGTTGGAGTCACTGAAGCTTTCTTT.

V and J are TRBV10-3 and TRBJ1-4; the D is unclear. V gave up 11 bases and J gave up 4 bases, with 14 bases separating them. This CDR3 is built from 13 residues. Germline V CDR1 and CDR2: ENHRY, SYGVKD. CDR3 bases: TGTGCCGTTACAGCTCAAATTAATGAAAAACTGTTTTTT. It translates to CAVTAQINEKLFF.

This clone was seen a single time. CDR3 sequence (DNA): TGTGCCAGCAGTTACACGGGCTACGAGCAGTACTTC. Its protein product is CASSYTGYEQYF. The chain links TRBV6-2 or TRBV6-3 to TRBJ2-7; no reliable D call. The CDR3 is 12 residues long. Trimming removed 2 bases from V and 3 bases from J, with 5 bases in between. Germline CDR1 reads MNHEY; CDR2 reads SVGEGT.

There are a few counts of this clone. The chain couples TRBV6-7 to TRBJ2-7, with D perhaps being TRBD1 or TRBD2 (6 bases each). TRBV6-7 falls under the ORF class, with uncertain function. CDR3 size: 14 residues. V was clipped by 11 bases and J by 0 bases, with 17 bases between them. The CDR3: CARGGQQPSYEQYF. In DNA, the CDR3 is TGTGCCCGTGGGGGGCAGCAGCCCTCCTACGAGCAGTACTTC.

The gene calls are TRBV25-1 and TRBJ2-3; unclear D gene. Germline V lookup: CDR1 MGHDK, CDR2 SYGVNS. The length of the CDR3 is 15 residues. The V end lost 3 bases, the J end lost 2 bases, and 12 bases lay between the germline ends. CDR3 sequence reads: CASSEVGGITDTQYF. CDR3 coding DNA: TGTGCCAGCAGTGAGGTCGGCGGAATCACAGATACGCAGTATTTT.

V and J are TRBV7-2 and TRBJ2-3, with D perhaps assigned TRBD1 or TRBD2 (5 bases each). V lost 4 bases to trimming and J lost 13 bases, with 18 bases between them. There are 13 residues in the CDR3. Germline CDR1 reads SGHTA; CDR2 reads FQGNSA. The CDR3 loop is CASSSRGQLGEYF. As DNA, the CDR3 is TGTGCCAGCAGCTCGAGAGGCCAATTGGGGGAGTATTTT.

This clone was observed a single time. This chain connects TRBV30 to TRBJ2-3; a possible D gene is TRBD1 (6 bases). Looked up from germline, CDR1 is GTSNPN and CDR2 is SVGIG (reference sequence). The CDR3 covers 14 residues. The V end was cut by 5 bases, the J end by 2 bases, with 14 bases between. The CDR3 region has the DNA TGTGCCTGGGGGACACCCGGAATCACAGATACGCAGTATTTT. It translates to CAWGTPGITDTQYF.

This chain uses TRBV7-3 with TRBJ2-3; 7 nucleotides align to TRBD2. J was trimmed by 0 bases and V by 4 bases; bases with no gene match: 1. Germline-derived CDR1 and CDR2 are SGHTA and FQGTGA. This CDR3 contains 14 residues. This CDR3 reads CASSSSGSTDTQYF. CDR3 nucleotides: TGTGCCAGCAGCTCTAGCGGAAGCACAGATACGCAGTATTTT.

J is TRBJ1-2 and V is TRBV7-3; D possibly corresponds to TRBD1 (6 bases). Germline lookup yields CDR1 SGHTA and CDR2 FQGTGA. The CDR3 extends over 13 amino acids. V gave up 5 bases and J gave up 5 bases, with 12 bases separating them. CDR3 in amino acids: CASSPRGGYGYTF. CDR3 in DNA: TGTGCCAGCAGCCCGAGGGGGGGTTATGGCTACACCTTC. Full variable domain (missing parts from reference TRBV7-3 and TRBJ1-2): GAGVSQTPSNKVTEKGKYVELRCDPISGHTALYWYRQSLGQGPEFLIYFQGTGAADDSGLPNDRFFAVRPEGSVSTLKIQRTERGDSAVYLCASSPRGGYGYTFGSGTRLTVV.

This chain uses TRBV3-1 (or the pseudogene TRBV3-2) with TRBJ1-2; D is perhaps TRBD1 (5 bases). The germline V gene has CDR1 LGHDT and CDR2 YNNKEL (reference sequence). This CDR3 spans 15 amino acids. The ends were cut back, 4 bases at V and 7 bases at J, with 19 bases in the middle. The CDR3 sequence: CASSPLVGVGSGYTF. The CDR3 DNA follows: TGTGCCAGCAGCCCCCTCGTGGGGGTAGGAAGTGGCTACACCTTC.

The chain combines TRBV19 with TRBJ2-7, with a possible D match to TRBD1 (5 bases). V was cut by 3 bases and J by 7 bases, with 13 bases left in between. There are 13 residues in the CDR3. Germline V gives CDR1 LNHDA, CDR2 SQIVND (reference sequence). The CDR3 loop reads CASSMNGANEQYF. The CDR3 DNA reads as TGTGCCAGTAGTATGAATGGGGCTAATGAGCAGTACTTC. Supplemented by reference TRBV19 and TRBJ2-7, the full variable domain reads DGGITQSPKYLFRKEGQNVTLSCEQNLNHDAMYWYRQDPGQGLRLIYYSQIVNDFQKGDIAEGYSVSREKKESFPLTVTSAQKNPTAFYLCASSMNGANEQYFGPGTRLTVT.

This chain connects TRBV7-6 to TRBJ2-7, with TRBD2 identical over 12 bases. Looked up from germline, CDR1 is SGHVS and CDR2 is FNYEAQ. With V trimmed by 1 base and J by 1 base, 5 bases remained unmatched. CDR3 length: 17 residues. This CDR3 is CASSLGTSGDRSYEQYF. CDR3 bases: TGTGCCAGCAGCTTAGGGACTAGCGGGGATAGGTCCTACGAGCAGTACTTC.

This clone was observed a single time. The chain is built from TRBV9 and TRBJ1-4; TRBD1 matches at 8 bases. CDR3 length: 16 residues. From germline, CDR1 is SGDLS and CDR2 YYNGEE. With 3 bases clipped from V and 5 bases from J, the junction kept 9 bases outside the gene matches. The CDR3 loop reads CASSDSDRGENEKLFF. The DNA of the CDR3 is TGTGCCAGCAGCGACTCTGACAGGGGCGAGAATGAAAAACTGTTTTTT.

The chain has TRBV4-3 and TRBJ2-1; no clear D. V dropped 0 bases and J dropped 4 bases, with 13 bases sitting between them. CDR3 length: 16 amino acids. From germline, CDR1 is LGHNA and CDR2 YSLEER. CDR3 sequence reads: CASSQDTSQEYNEQFF. DNA for the CDR3: TGCGCCAGCAGCCAAGACACTTCTCAAGAGTACAATGAGCAGTTCTTC.

Notes on this clone: The same CDR3 arises from other DNA sequences in this sample as well. The V call is TRBV19, the J call TRBJ1-5; 7 bases are a match to TRBD1. Looked up from germline, CDR1 is LNHDA and CDR2 is SQIVND (reference sequence). This CDR3 spans 13 amino acids. V lost 3 bases, J lost 7 bases, and 3 bases stayed unmatched. The CDR3 reads CASSILGGQPQHF. The CDR3 coding sequence is TGTGCCAGTAGTATTTTAGGGGGCCAGCCCCAGCATTTT.

The J gene is TRBJ1-2, the V gene TRBV7-6, with TRBD1 as a possible D gene (6 bases). The CDR3 totals 14 residues. Germline CDR1 and CDR2: SGHVS and FNYEAQ. Between the trimmed V and J ends, which lost 5 bases and 7 bases, there was a span of 17 bases. CDR3 coding DNA: TGTGCCAGCAGCCAGCTTACAGGGCCCGGTGGCTACACCTTC. Residues: CASSQLTGPGGYTF.

The chain combines TRBV19 with TRBJ1-1; TRBD1 aligns across 9 bases. The CDR3 covers 15 residues. V was pared by 5 bases and J by 4 bases, with 8 bases of the junction left unmatched. CDR1 LNHDA and CDR2 SQIVND come from the germline V gene (reference sequence). The CDR3: CASSPRDRETTEAFF. For the CDR3, the DNA is TGTGCCAGTAGTCCCAGGGACAGGGAAACCACTGAAGCTTTCTTT.

The chain couples TRBV6-2 or TRBV6-3 to TRBJ2-7; 8 nucleotides match TRBD1. Germline CDR1 reads MNHEY; CDR2 reads SVGEGT. The CDR3 is 15 amino acids. After removal of 4 bases from V and 3 bases from J, the junction contained 8 bases not matched to a gene. CDR3 loop: CASSLEDREFYEQYF. In nucleotides, the CDR3 is TGTGCCAGCAGTTTGGAGGACAGGGAGTTCTACGAGCAGTACTTC.

V gene TRBV20-1 combines with J gene TRBJ1-1; D not resolved. The germline gives CDR1 DFQATT, CDR2 SNEGSKA (reference sequence). The CDR3 length is 11 residues. Trimming stripped 5 bases from V and 0 bases from J, with 4 bases between. Here the CDR3 DNA reads TGCAGTGCTGGGTTGAACACTGAAGCTTTCTTT. It yields the protein CSAGLNTEAFF.

The rearrangement uses TRBV19 and TRBJ2-3; D might be TRBD2 (6 bases). Trimming stripped 3 bases from V and 0 bases from J, with 13 bases between. The CDR3 sequence is 16 residues long. The germline gives CDR1 LNHDA, CDR2 SQIVND (reference sequence). The CDR3 reads CASSMAGFGSTDTQYF. CDR3 DNA sequence: TGTGCCAGTAGTATGGCGGGGTTTGGTAGCACAGATACGCAGTATTTT.

The V call is TRBV20-1, the J call TRBJ1-1; D is perhaps TRBD1 (6 bases). The CDR3 spans 11 residues. V was cut by 1 base and J by 7 bases, with 7 bases left in between. The germline CDR1 and CDR2 sequences are DFQATT and SNEGSKA (reference sequence). The CDR3 DNA is TGCAGTGCTAGAGCAGGGGTTGAAGCTTTCTTT. Translation: CSARAGVEAFF.

V gene TRBV27 combines with J gene TRBJ1-2; 8 bases are shared with TRBD1. The CDR3 is 13 amino acids. Per germline, CDR1 MNHEY and CDR2 SMNVEV (reference sequence). V lost 4 bases to trimming and J lost 8 bases; unmatched junction nucleotides: 6. DNA of the CDR3: TGTGCCAGCAGTTATCAGGGGGCGCGGGGCTACACCTTC. Its translation is CASSYQGARGYTF.